The 32 T cell receptor beta chains reported below all come from one sample, sequenced in a study of cytomegalovirus exposure and HLA in healthy donors. Primers: 60 Vbeta forward and 13 Jbeta reverse. Some clones are missing from TCRdb's copy, which holds only in-frame ones; the method was immunoSEQ multiplex PCR. The sample yields about 130,000 clones, about 8.5% seen once. Sequences were obtained from PBMCs. These TCRs come from a man aged 35 to 55 in good health and CMV-seronegative.

This clone showed up just a few times. The chain has TRBV6-6 and TRBJ2-7; tentative D call: TRBD1 (6 bases). V lost 6 bases and J lost 7, with 13 bases in between. Germline assignment: CDR1 MNHNY and CDR2 SVGAGI (reference sequence). CDR3 length equals 12 residues. The DNA of the CDR3 is TGTGCCAGCAGACTACAGGGCGGGGAGCAGTACTTC. Encoded protein: CASRLQGGEQYF.

The chain is built from TRBV29-1 and TRBJ1-4; 9 positions match TRBD1. After removal of 5 bases from V and 6 bases from J, the junction contained 4 bases not matched to a gene. Germline loops: CDR1 SQVTM, CDR2 ANQGSEA. The CDR3 is 13 residues long. CDR3 residues: CSVTGTGYEKLFF. The DNA for the CDR3 is TGCAGCGTTACCGGGACAGGGTATGAAAAACTGTTTTTT.

The chain links TRBV11-3 to TRBJ2-5, with TRBD1 as a possible D gene (6 bases). Trimming shortened V by 4 bases and J by 2 bases, and 14 bases separated the two germline ends. The CDR3 is 15 residues long. The germline V gene has CDR1 SGHNT and CDR2 YENEEA. This CDR3 reads CASSSGTRGQETQYF. In nucleotides, the CDR3 is TGTGCCAGCAGCTCGGGGACAAGAGGTCAAGAGACCCAGTACTTC.

The chain uses TRBV5-1 and TRBJ1-2; TRBD1 matches at 7 bases. Germline trimming cut 4 bases from V and 1 base from J; bases unmatched to any gene: 7. Germline assignment: CDR1 SGHRS and CDR2 YFSETQ. CDR3 length: 15 residues. CDR3 loop: CASSPGQHINYGYTF. Written as DNA, the CDR3 is TGCGCCAGCAGCCCGGGACAGCATATTAACTATGGCTACACCTTC.

This clone was seen more than once but under ten times. This sequence joins TRBV9 and TRBJ1-3; 7 nucleotides match TRBD1. The CDR3 is 15 residues long. Germline V gene sequence: CDR1 SGDLS, CDR2 YYNGEE. J lost 3 bases, V lost 4 bases, and 7 bases had no gene match. The CDR3 spells CASSPLTGFGNTIYF. The CDR3 coding sequence is TGTGCCAGCAGCCCGCTGACAGGGTTTGGAAACACCATATATTTT.

This chain uses TRBV7-9 with TRBJ1-1; D remains ambiguous. CDR1 SEHNR and CDR2 FQNEAQ come from the germline V gene (reference sequence). CDR3 length: 13 amino acids. The V and J ends lost 5 bases and 5 bases respectively, with 12 bases between them. The CDR3 reads CASSTSGVTEAFF. The DNA for the CDR3 is TGTGCCAGCAGCACTAGCGGGGTTACTGAAGCTTTCTTT.

This clone turned up a few times. The V and J genes are TRBV20-1 and TRBJ1-1; 8 bases fit TRBD1. CDR1 and CDR2 (germline): DFQATT, SNEGSKA (reference sequence). The ends lost 5 bases at V and 8 bases at J; junction bases unmatched: 4. The length of the CDR3 is 11 residues. Here the CDR3 DNA reads TGCAGTGCTGACCGGGACAGGGAAGCTTTCTTT. Translated: CSADRDREAFF.

This chain connects TRBV4-1 to TRBJ1-2, with D unclear. This CDR3 contains 16 residues. CDR1 and CDR2 from the germline V gene are MGHRA and YSYEKL. Trimming took 0 bases from V and 2 from J, leaving 13 bases between them. The CDR3 DNA sequence: TGCGCCAGCAGCCAAGATATGGGTGCACTAAACTATGGCTACACCTTC. Its protein is CASSQDMGALNYGYTF.

This clone was recorded many times. This chain links TRBV27 with TRBJ2-1, with TRBD2 matching 7 bases. Germline assignment: CDR1 MNHEY and CDR2 SMNVEV (reference sequence). Unmatched junction bases numbered 11, after V lost 6 bases and J lost 9 bases. The CDR3 has 14 residues. CDR3 coding DNA: TGTGCCAGCAGAAGCGGGACCCTTGGGGGTGAGCAGTTCTTC. Residues: CASRSGTLGGEQFF.

The V call is TRBV6-5, the J call TRBJ2-2; 8 bases fit TRBD1. V lost 6 bases to trimming and J lost 2 bases; unmatched junction nucleotides: 5. The V gene's germline CDR1 is MNHEY and CDR2 SVGAGI. There are 15 residues in the CDR3. The CDR3 spells CASSLDRGNTGELFF. For the CDR3, the DNA is TGTGCCAGCAGCCTAGACAGGGGCAACACCGGGGAGCTGTTTTTT.

This clone was counted only a few times. The rearrangement uses TRBV7-6 and TRBJ1-1; no clear D. The CDR3 totals 12 residues. With 3 bases removed from V and 4 bases from J, the gap between germline ends came to 6 bases. Germline V gene data show CDR1 as SGHVS and CDR2 as FNYEAQ. CDR3 loop: CASSFVGTEAFF. DNA for the CDR3: TGTGCCAGCAGCTTCGTCGGCACTGAAGCTTTCTTT.

This chain connects TRBV7-2 to TRBJ2-3; the D is unclear. This CDR3 has 12 residues. CDR1 is SGHTA, CDR2 FQGNSA, per germline. V was cut by 4 bases and J by 6 bases, with 8 bases left in between. The CDR3 loop reads CASSYNLDTQYF. The CDR3 DNA reads TGTGCCAGCAGCTATAATCTGGATACGCAGTATTTT.

This clone was seen at least ten times. J is TRBJ1-3 and V is TRBV19; D gene unclear. The CDR3 loop spans 13 amino acids. Germline CDR1 reads LNHDA; CDR2 reads SQIVND (reference sequence). Trimming stripped 7 bases from V and 0 bases from J, with 7 bases between. This chain's CDR3 is CASKDFSGNTIYF. In DNA form, the CDR3 reads TGTGCCAGTAAGGACTTCTCTGGAAACACCATATATTTT.

This chain joins TRBV7-9 and TRBJ2-1, with TRBD2 identical over 11 bases. This CDR3 comprises 17 residues. The ends lost 1 base at V and 5 bases at J; junction bases unmatched: 7. Germline-derived CDR1 and CDR2 are SEHNR and FQNEAQ (reference sequence). The CDR3 DNA follows: TGTGCCAGCAGCTTAGTTAGCGGGGGGGCGGTCGACAATGAGCAGTTCTTC. Encoded protein: CASSLVSGGAVDNEQFF.

The chain joins TRBV7-9 to TRBJ2-7; 10 nucleotides align to TRBD2. V lost 6 bases, J lost 5 bases, and 10 bases stayed unmatched. Germline V lookup: CDR1 SEHNR, CDR2 FQNEAQ (reference sequence). The CDR3 totals 15 residues. This CDR3 is CASRSTGTSDDEQYF. The DNA for the CDR3 is TGTGCCAGCAGATCAACCGGGACTAGCGACGACGAGCAGTACTTC.

The V gene is TRBV19, the J gene TRBJ2-5, with 7 bases identical to TRBD1. V gave up 5 bases and J gave up 4 bases; unmatched junction bases: 4. The CDR3 runs 13 residues. Per germline, CDR1 LNHDA and CDR2 SQIVND (reference sequence). CDR3 nucleotides: TGTGCCAGTAGTCCTCGACAGGGAGAGACCCAGTACTTC. It specifies CASSPRQGETQYF.

The chain carries TRBV5-4 and TRBJ1-2; TRBD1 matches 10 bases. The CDR3 runs 13 residues. Germline V CDR1 and CDR2: SGHNT, YYREEE (reference sequence). Trimming took 9 bases from V and 0 from J; bases not matched to a gene: 2. CDR3 bases: TGTGCCACGACAGGGGGCACTAACTATGGCTACACCTTC. Translated, it gives CATTGGTNYGYTF.

This clone turned up a few times. The gene calls are TRBV30 and TRBJ2-7, with 7 bases matching TRBD2. Germline loops: CDR1 GTSNPN, CDR2 SVGIG (reference sequence). The CDR3 has 14 amino acids. The J segment lost 6 bases and the V segment lost 2 bases, leaving 10 bases of the junction unmatched. CDR3 residues: CAWSRLAGFTEQYF. DNA for the CDR3: TGTGCCTGGAGTCGCTTAGCGGGTTTTACCGAGCAGTACTTC. The complete variable domain, with remaining parts taken from reference TRBV30 and TRBJ2-7, reads SQTIHQWPATLVQPVGSPLSLECTVEGTSNPNLYWYRQAAGRGLQLLFYSVGIGQISSEVPQNLSASRPQDRQFILSSKKLLLSDSGFYLCAWSRLAGFTEQYFGPGTRLTVT.

The V gene is TRBV30, the J gene TRBJ1-5, with D unclear. This CDR3 comprises 13 residues. Germline loops: CDR1 GTSNPN, CDR2 SVGIG (reference sequence). V was cut by 0 bases and J by 4 bases, with 7 bases left in between. CDR3 in DNA: TGTGCCTGGAGTGTTACAGATAATCAGCCCCAGCATTTT. Amino acid sequence: CAWSVTDNQPQHF.

This clone was seen a handful of times. This chain connects TRBV5-1 to TRBJ1-2; the D gene is possibly TRBD1 (6 bases). CDR3 length: 16 amino acids. The germline gives CDR1 SGHRS, CDR2 YFSETQ. The V gene lost 0 bases and the J gene lost 4 bases, with 16 bases spanning the gap. The CDR3 coding sequence is TGCGCCAGCAGCTTGGGTGCGGACAGCAATTCCTATGGCTACACCTTC. It yields the protein CASSLGADSNSYGYTF.

This clone occurred a few times. The chain recombines TRBV30 with TRBJ1-1; possibly TRBD1 for D (5 bases). The CDR3 loop spans 14 amino acids. V gave up 3 bases and J gave up 1 base, with 12 bases separating them. Germline values: CDR1 GTSNPN, CDR2 SVGIG (reference sequence). The CDR3 DNA follows: TGTGCCTGGAGCGAAGGGGTGAGGAACACTGAAGCTTTCTTT. Its translation: CAWSEGVRNTEAFF.

This clone was seen more than once but under ten times. The CDR3 here is CASSFGFSSGEQYF. For the CDR3, the DNA is TGTGCCAGCAGCTTCGGGTTCTCCTCCGGGGAGCAGTACTTC. This chain connects TRBV5-8 to TRBJ2-7; the D is unclear. The germline V gene encodes CDR1 SGHTS and CDR2 YDEGEE. The CDR3 consists of 14 residues. The V end lost 2 bases, the J end lost 7 bases, and 16 bases lay between the germline ends.

The chain combines TRBV19 with TRBJ1-5; maybe TRBD1 (6 bases). V lost 4 bases and J lost 7, with 11 bases in between. CDR1 and CDR2 from the germline V gene are LNHDA and SQIVND (reference sequence). The CDR3 sequence is 13 residues long. The CDR3 nucleotides are TGTGCCAGTAGTAAAGGGGGGGGACAGCCCCAGCATTTT. Amino acid sequence: CASSKGGGQPQHF.

The rearrangement joins TRBV19 to TRBJ2-1; 7 positions agree with TRBD2. J gave up 2 bases and V 3 bases, and 1 base lay outside the gene matches. Germline-derived CDR1 and CDR2 are LNHDA and SQIVND (reference sequence). The CDR3 contains 14 residues. For the CDR3, the DNA is TGTGCCAGTAGTATGGGGGGGACCTACAATGAGCAGTTCTTC. This encodes CASSMGGTYNEQFF.

The chain recombines TRBV28 with TRBJ2-1, with TRBD2 matching 10 bases. Germline loops: CDR1 MDHEN, CDR2 SYDVKM. V was clipped by 3 bases and J by 7 bases; unmatched bases: 12. This CDR3 is built from 17 residues. The CDR3 region has the DNA TGTGCCAGCAGTTTCCCCCCTAGCGGGGGCATACAGAATGAGCAGTTCTTC. Translation gives CASSFPPSGGIQNEQFF.

CDR3 sequence reads: CASSPRGLGNYGYTF. The CDR3 DNA reads TGTGCCAGCAGCCCGAGGGGGCTGGGCAACTATGGCTACACCTTC. The rearrangement uses TRBV5-4 and TRBJ1-2; 7 nucleotides line up with TRBD1. The length of the CDR3 is 15 residues. The germline CDR1 and CDR2 sequences are SGHNT and YYREEE (reference sequence). After removal of 4 bases from V and 2 bases from J, the junction contained 8 bases not matched to a gene. Full variable domain (outside the CDR3, taken from reference TRBV5-4 and TRBJ1-2): ETGVTQSPTHLIKTRGQQVTLRCSSQSGHNTVSWYQQALGQGPQFIFQYYREEENGRGNFPPRFSGLQFPNYSSELNVNALELDDSALYLCASSPRGLGNYGYTFGSGTRLTVV.

This clone was seen more than once but under ten times. The V gene is TRBV5-3, the J gene TRBJ2-2, with 7 nucleotides matching TRBD2. Being an ORF, TRBV5-3 has a function that is uncertain. The V and J ends lost 0 bases and 4 bases, in that order; junction bases with no gene match: 6. The CDR3 loop spans 16 amino acids. The CDR3 coding sequence is TGTGCCAGAAGCTTGGTTGCGGGGGTGGGCACCGGGGAGCTGTTTTTT. Its translation is CARSLVAGVGTGELFF.

The table lists this clone with a few counts. The V and J genes are TRBV25-1 and TRBJ2-2; D might be TRBD1 (5 bases). The CDR3 spans 13 residues. V gave up 6 bases and J gave up 4 bases, with 9 bases separating them. The V gene's germline CDR1 is MGHDK and CDR2 SYGVNS. The CDR3 is CASRFQGTGELFF. The CDR3 region has the DNA TGTGCCAGCAGATTCCAGGGCACCGGGGAGCTGTTTTTT. Variable domain in full (rest from reference TRBV25-1 and TRBJ2-2): EADIYQTPRYLVIGTGKKITLECSQTMGHDKMYWYQQDPGMELHLIHYSYGVNSTEKGDLSSESTVSRIRTEHFPLTLESARPSHTSQYLCASRFQGTGELFFGEGSRLTVL.

This clone was picked up a small number of times. The gene calls are TRBV19 and TRBJ2-1; TRBD1 is a possible D gene (6 bases). Trimming took 1 base from V and 5 from J, leaving 12 bases between them. The CDR3 consists of 15 residues. Germline values: CDR1 LNHDA, CDR2 SQIVND (reference sequence). The chain's CDR3 is CASSIGGGYNNEQFF. The CDR3 DNA reads TGTGCCAGTAGTATAGGTGGGGGCTATAACAATGAGCAGTTCTTC. The entire variable domain, with the rest obtained from reference TRBV19 and TRBJ2-1, is as follows: DGGITQSPKYLFRKEGQNVTLSCEQNLNHDAMYWYRQDPGQGLRLIYYSQIVNDFQKGDIAEGYSVSREKKESFPLTVTSAQKNPTAFYLCASSIGGGYNNEQFFGPGTRLTVL.

This clone appeared a few times. This chain links TRBV6-5 with TRBJ1-1; TRBD1 matches 9 bases. Germline CDR1 and CDR2: MNHEY and SVGAGI. The V and J ends lost 2 bases and 7 bases, in that order; junction bases with no gene match: 2. The CDR3 totals 13 residues. CDR3 sequence reads: CASSYGTGLEAFF. For the CDR3, the DNA is TGTGCCAGCAGTTACGGGACAGGGCTTGAAGCTTTCTTT.

The sample holds many counts of this clone. The gene calls are TRBV4-1 and TRBJ2-1, with TRBD2 as a possible D gene (5 bases). V was trimmed by 1 base and J by 4 bases, leaving 14 bases between them. The CDR3 is 16 amino acids. CDR1 and CDR2 (germline): MGHRA, YSYEKL. The CDR3 is CASSQVRLMRYNEQFF. The CDR3, as DNA: TGCGCCAGCAGCCAAGTAAGACTAATGCGATACAATGAGCAGTTCTTC.

The chain is built from TRBV5-1 and TRBJ2-6; 10 bases fit TRBD1. CDR1 is SGHRS and CDR2 is YFSETQ in the germline V gene. The CDR3 spans 18 residues. V gave up 2 bases and J gave up 2 bases; unmatched junction bases: 7. The CDR3 nucleotides are TGCGCCAGCAGCTTTCTCCCTGGACAGGGGGCTGGGGCCAACGTCCTGACTTTC. Encoded protein: CASSFLPGQGAGANVLTF.